The sequence of this TCR beta chain was determined in a study of T cells after yellow fever vaccination (dated by TCRdb to 2018 to 2020). At the level of the whole study: The SMART-Seq v4 Ultra Low Input RNA kit was used to prepare libraries from fractions with low cell numbers. Bulk TCR alpha and beta repertoires were sequenced longitudinally to track T-cell clones before and after primary and booster YFV17D yellow fever vaccination. The cohort comprised two healthy male donors, one aged 18 to 30 and one aged 30 to 40 years. Blood was drawn at multiple timepoints before and after primary and secondary immunization, with bulk PBMC replicates and cell subsets isolated.

A distance of 11 bases separates the germline ends of V and J, which lose 4 bases and 6 bases respectively. Spanning cysteine to phenylalanine, the CDR3 consists of 13 amino acids. The DNA shown is the 39-base CDR3, in frame from base 1. The germline V gene yields SGHTA for CDR1 and FQGTGA for CDR2. The data were produced on an Illumina NovaSeq 6000. TCR cDNA was made using 5'RACE template switching, a step that added a universal primer site and unique molecular identifiers. Priming for cDNA synthesis came from both the TCR alpha and TCR beta constant segments. Library amplification involved two PCR steps, and the second step added sample barcodes and sequencing adapters. Sequencing of libraries was performed on Illumina HiSeq 2500 (2x100 bp) or NovaSeq (2x150 bp). Under the source paper's analysis protocol: Demultiplexing of reads and collapsing into UMI consensus sequences were performed with MIGEC, and V(D)J alignment was carried out with MiXCR. Vaccine-responding clonotypes were identified with edgeR using replicate PBMC samples, with FDR below 0.01 and a log2 fold change above 5 up to day 15 being required. Bulk clonotypes were assigned CD4 or CD8 identity according to which sequenced CD4 or CD8 repertoire held them at higher abundance. TCRdb trimmed public reads at Q25 via fastp, called clones via MiXCR and kept in-frame beta chains. For every CDR3 protein sequence, its rows merge into one entry that carries the most common genes and DNA. These V and J calls derive from TCRdb rather than the authors' analysis. The sample table lists 400,000 or so distinct CDR3 sequences, approximately 18% of them with a count of one. The top ten hold around 17% of the sample.

On the study overall, not on this receptor specifically: Computational filtering was needed because FACS-sorted repertoires could contain abundant contaminating clonotypes from the bulk population. After the booster, most clones that had expanded after primary vaccination were detected again (around 97% of CD4 and 88% of CD8), suggesting broad maintenance of memory. The study included only a couple of donors, which limits how far the findings can be generalized. A small fraction of clonotypes showed up in both the CD4 and CD8 compartments, probably as a result of convergent recombination. The secondary T-cell response was weaker than the primary response but faster, peaking on day 5 instead of day 15.

Turning to this clonotype: Its antigen is not yet known. Base qualities were left out, and no much larger clone turns up one base away.

What this sample's treatment or condition label stands for: live attenuated yellow fever vaccine strain. At each blood-draw timepoint, two biological replicates of bulk PBMCs were collected. A standard Ficoll-Paque protocol was used to isolate PBMCs from peripheral blood. TriZol was used to extract RNA from bulk PBMCs, from CD4 and CD8 fractions, and from dextramer-positive and dextramer-negative fractions. Source: PBMCs, taken before the yellow fever booster vaccination. The sequence derives from a man younger than 35 who received the YFV17D yellow fever vaccine. The V and J genes are TRBV7-3 and TRBJ2-3; D gene: possibly TRBD2, on 6 matching bases. Read as DNA, the sequence is TGTGCCAGCAGCTCGGGAGATGAGGATACGCAGTATTTT. It codes for CASSSGDEDTQYF. The full variable domain, completed from the reference TRBV7-3 and TRBJ2-3 proteins outside the CDR3, reads GAGVSQTPSNKVTEKGKYVELRCDPISGHTALYWYRQSLGQGPEFLIYFQGTGAADDSGLPNDRFFAVRPEGSVSTLKIQRTERGDSAVYLCASSSGDEDTQYFGPGTRLTVL.